This is a list of T cell receptor beta chains from one sample in a study of blood T cell repertoires in COVID-19. Sequencing was performed with immunoSEQ multiplex PCR; in TCRdb, only in-frame clones are kept and a portion is missing. In the table there are more than 200,000 clones, more than 75% of which are singletons. The material sequenced was peripheral blood. The receptors come from a man aged 80 or over with acute or convalescent COVID-19. Both conserved end residues are trimmed from each CDR3.

v_call cdr3_aa
TRBV7-2 ASSNQQGLGSPLH
TRBV6-5 ASSVGQGSNNEQF
TRBV28 ASSLSARINTGELF
TRBV6-5 ASSPKGTGIEKLF
TRBV11-1 ASSLDGGTGPDEQF
TRBV19 ASSDTSNQPQH
TRBV7-2 ASSRGLTPNEQF
TRBV27 ASSLSGARAGETQY
TRBV6-1 ASSEAQANSNYGYT
TRBV5-6 ASSLGLGSGSEQF
TRBV7-2 ASSFYLAGAGNEQF
TRBV28 ASSLDRGWEQY
TRBV9 ASSLHPTENTEAF
TRBV29-1 SVARLAGVDEQF
TRBV5-6 ASTGLGEKLF
TRBV12-3/TRBV12-4 ASSYQFEQF
TRBV7-9 ASSPGTGTHTEAF
TRBV5-8 ASSLRGQYSNQPQH
TRBV27 ASSFQSNTGELF
TRBV2 ASSRDRGGNTIY
TRBV5-6 ASSLKGGYGYT
TRBV21-1 ASSKQGTNYGYT
TRBV10-2 ASELAGGLDEQY
TRBV19 ASSRQGITGELF
TRBV18 ASSPRSSGSGDNEQF
TRBV5-6 ASSLGQGALYSGNTIY
TRBV12-5 ASGRVNSNEQF
TRBV18 ASSSGQGHNSPLH
TRBV6-5 ASTRTGGYYGYT
TRBV7-2 ASSFLGTSVQETQY
TRBV28 ASGWGDTEAF
TRBV7-2 ASSLAGGRITDTQY
TRBV15 ATSRDRETSGRDTGELF
TRBV12-3/TRBV12-4 ASSPDSGNTIY
TRBV11-3 ASSPSGPGWEVGKNIQY
TRBV6-9 ASSYAPRQGAGETQY
TRBV7-9 ASSRQGANSPLH
TRBV19 ASSRGHGETQY
TRBV29-1 SVEGLAGERATYEQY
TRBV19 ASSIPGESYEQY
TRBV6-1 ASSERRDRVMNTEAF
TRBV25-1 ASSAITGTGGSPLH
TRBV5-4 ASSLDAYNEQF
TRBV19 ASTATWGTGGFGSYNEQF
TRBV6-5 ASTSGGSNTEAF
TRBV9 ASSGSGVGETQY
TRBV19 ASSERDRDVKNIQY
TRBV18 ASAHSNTDTQY
TRBV15 ATGTYGQPWEPQH
TRBV28 ASRPQGGRTDTQY
TRBV10-3 AISGGSTNEQF
TRBV28 ASKSGHNSPLH
TRBV4-3 ASSQDTRQEETQY